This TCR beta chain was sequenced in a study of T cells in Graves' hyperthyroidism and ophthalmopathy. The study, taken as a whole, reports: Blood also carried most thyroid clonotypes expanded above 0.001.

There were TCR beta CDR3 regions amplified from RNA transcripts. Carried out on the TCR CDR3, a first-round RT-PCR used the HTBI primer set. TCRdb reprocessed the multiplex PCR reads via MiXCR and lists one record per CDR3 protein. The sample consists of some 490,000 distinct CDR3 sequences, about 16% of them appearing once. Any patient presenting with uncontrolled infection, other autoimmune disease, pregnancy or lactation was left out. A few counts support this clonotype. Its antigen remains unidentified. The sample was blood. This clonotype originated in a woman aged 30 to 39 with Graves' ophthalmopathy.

CDR3 loop: CASNPPMGSGELFF. The CDR3 coding sequence is TGTGCCAGCAATCCCCCTATGGGCTCCGGGGAGCTGTTTTTT. V gene TRBV28 combines with J gene TRBJ2-2; no clear D gene. The CDR3 length is 14 residues. Deletions cut 7 bases from V and 6 bases from J, with 15 bases between. CDR1 MDHEN and CDR2 SYDVKM come from the germline V gene.